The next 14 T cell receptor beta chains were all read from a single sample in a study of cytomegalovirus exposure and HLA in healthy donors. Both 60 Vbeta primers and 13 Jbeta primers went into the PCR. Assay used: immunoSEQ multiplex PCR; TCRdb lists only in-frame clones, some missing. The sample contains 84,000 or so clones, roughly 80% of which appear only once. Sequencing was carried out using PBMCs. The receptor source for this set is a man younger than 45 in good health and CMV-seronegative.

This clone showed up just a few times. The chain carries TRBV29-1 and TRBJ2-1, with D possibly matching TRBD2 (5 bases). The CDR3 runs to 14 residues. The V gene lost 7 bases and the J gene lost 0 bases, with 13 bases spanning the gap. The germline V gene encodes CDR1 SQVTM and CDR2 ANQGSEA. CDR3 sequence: CSAEGRSSYNEQFF. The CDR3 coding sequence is TGCAGCGCCGAAGGGAGAAGCTCCTACAATGAGCAGTTCTTC.

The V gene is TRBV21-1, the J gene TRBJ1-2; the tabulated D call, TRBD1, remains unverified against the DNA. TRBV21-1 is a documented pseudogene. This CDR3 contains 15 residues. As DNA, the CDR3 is TGTGCCAGCAGCAAAGAGGGACAATACGGCTATGGCTACACCTTC. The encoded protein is CASSKEGQYGYGYTF.

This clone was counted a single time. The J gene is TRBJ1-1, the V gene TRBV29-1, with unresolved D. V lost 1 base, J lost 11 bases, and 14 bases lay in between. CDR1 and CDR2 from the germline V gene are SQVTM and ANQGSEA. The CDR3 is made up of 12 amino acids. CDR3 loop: CSVEGGRVEAFF. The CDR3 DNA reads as TGCAGCGTTGAAGGAGGCCGAGTGGAGGCTTTCTTT.

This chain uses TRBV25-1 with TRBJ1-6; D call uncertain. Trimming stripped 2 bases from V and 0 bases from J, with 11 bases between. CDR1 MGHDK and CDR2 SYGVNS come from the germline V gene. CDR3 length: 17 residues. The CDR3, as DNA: TGTGCCAGCAGTGAAAATCTAGTGGGCTCCTATAATTCACCCCTCCACTTT. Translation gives CASSENLVGSYNSPLHF.

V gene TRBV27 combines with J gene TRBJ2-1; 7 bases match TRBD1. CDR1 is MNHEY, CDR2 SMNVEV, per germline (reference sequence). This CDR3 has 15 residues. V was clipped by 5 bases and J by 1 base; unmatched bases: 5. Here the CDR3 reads CASSPAGGSYNEQFF. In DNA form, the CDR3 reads TGTGCCAGCAGTCCGGCAGGGGGATCCTACAATGAGCAGTTCTTC.

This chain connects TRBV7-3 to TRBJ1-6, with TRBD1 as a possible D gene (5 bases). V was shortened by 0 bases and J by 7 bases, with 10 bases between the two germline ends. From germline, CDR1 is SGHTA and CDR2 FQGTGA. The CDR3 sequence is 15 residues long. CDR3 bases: TGTGCCAGCAGCTTAACGCAGCAGGGAAATTCACCCCTCCACTTT. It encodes CASSLTQQGNSPLHF.

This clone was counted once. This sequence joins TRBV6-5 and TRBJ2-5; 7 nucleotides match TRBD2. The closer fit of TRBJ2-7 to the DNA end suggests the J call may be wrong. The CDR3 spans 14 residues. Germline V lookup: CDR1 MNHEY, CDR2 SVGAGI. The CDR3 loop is CASSSQAGAYEQYF. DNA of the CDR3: TGTGCCAGCAGTTCGCAGGCGGGGGCCTACGAGCAGTACTTC.

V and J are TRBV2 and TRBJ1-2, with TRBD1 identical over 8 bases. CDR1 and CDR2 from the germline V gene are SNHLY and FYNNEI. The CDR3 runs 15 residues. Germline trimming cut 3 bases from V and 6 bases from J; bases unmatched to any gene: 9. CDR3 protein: CASSEGVRGLNGYTF. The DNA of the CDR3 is TGTGCCAGCAGTGAGGGAGTCAGGGGGCTCAATGGCTACACCTTC.

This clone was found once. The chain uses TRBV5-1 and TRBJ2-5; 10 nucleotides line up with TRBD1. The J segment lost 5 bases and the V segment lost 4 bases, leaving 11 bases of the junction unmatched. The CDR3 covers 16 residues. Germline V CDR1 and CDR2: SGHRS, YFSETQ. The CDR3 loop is CASSGGTGVRWETQYF. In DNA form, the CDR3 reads TGCGCCAGCAGCGGGGGGACAGGGGTCCGTTGGGAGACCCAGTACTTC.

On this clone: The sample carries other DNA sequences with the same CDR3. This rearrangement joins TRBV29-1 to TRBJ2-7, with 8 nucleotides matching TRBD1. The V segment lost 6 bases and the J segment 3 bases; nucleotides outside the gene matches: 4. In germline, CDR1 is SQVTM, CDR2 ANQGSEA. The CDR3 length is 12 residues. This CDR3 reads CSVRTGSYEQYF. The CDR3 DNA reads TGCAGCGTACGGACAGGGAGCTACGAGCAGTACTTC.

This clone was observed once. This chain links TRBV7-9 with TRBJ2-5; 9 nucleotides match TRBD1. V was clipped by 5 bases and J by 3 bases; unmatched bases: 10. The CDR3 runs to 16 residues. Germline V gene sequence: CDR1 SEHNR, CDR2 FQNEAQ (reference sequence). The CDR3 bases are TGTGCCAGCAGCCCAGGAGACAGGGGGATAAAAGAGACCCAGTACTTC. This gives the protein CASSPGDRGIKETQYF. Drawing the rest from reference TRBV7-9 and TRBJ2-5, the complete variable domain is DTGVSQNPRHKITKRGQNVTFRCDPISEHNRLYWYRQTLGQGPEFLTYFQNEAQLEKSRLLSDRFSAERPKGSFSTLEIQRTEQGDSAMYLCASSPGDRGIKETQYFGPGTRLLVL.

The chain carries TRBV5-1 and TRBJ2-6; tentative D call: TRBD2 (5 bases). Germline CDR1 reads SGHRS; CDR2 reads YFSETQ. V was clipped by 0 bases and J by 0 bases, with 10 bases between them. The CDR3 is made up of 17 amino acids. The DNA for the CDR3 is TGCGCCAGCAGCTTGGAATGGGCGGGCTCTGGGGCCAACGTCCTGACTTTC. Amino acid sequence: CASSLEWAGSGANVLTF.

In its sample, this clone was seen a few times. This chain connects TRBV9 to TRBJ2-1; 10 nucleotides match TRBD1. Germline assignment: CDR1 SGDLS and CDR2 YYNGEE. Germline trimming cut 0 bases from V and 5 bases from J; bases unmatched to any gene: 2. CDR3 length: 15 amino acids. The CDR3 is CASSVATGGHNEQFF. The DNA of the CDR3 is TGTGCCAGCAGCGTAGCGACAGGGGGCCACAATGAGCAGTTCTTC.

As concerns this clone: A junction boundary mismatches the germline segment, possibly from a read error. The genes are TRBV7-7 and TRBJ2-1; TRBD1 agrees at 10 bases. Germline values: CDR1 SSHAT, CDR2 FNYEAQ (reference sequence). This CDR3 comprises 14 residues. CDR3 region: CASSLGDRGNEQFF. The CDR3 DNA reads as TGTGCTAGCAGCTTAGGGGACAGGGGCAATGAGCAGTTCTTC.